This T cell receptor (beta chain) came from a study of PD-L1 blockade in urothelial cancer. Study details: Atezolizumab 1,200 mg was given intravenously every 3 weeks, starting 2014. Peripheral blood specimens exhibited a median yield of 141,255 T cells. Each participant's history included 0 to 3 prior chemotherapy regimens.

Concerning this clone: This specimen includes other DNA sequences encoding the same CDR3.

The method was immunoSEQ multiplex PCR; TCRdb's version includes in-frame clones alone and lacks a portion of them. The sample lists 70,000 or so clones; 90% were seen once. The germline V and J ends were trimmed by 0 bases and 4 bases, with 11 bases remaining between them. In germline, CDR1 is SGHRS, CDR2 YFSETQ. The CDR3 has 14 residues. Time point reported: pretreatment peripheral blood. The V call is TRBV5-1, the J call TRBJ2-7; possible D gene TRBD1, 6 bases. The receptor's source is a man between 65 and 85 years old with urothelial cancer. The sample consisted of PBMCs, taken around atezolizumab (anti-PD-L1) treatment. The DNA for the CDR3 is TGCGCCAGCAGCTTGGCCGGACAGTCGTACGAGCAGTACTTC. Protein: CASSLAGQSYEQYF.